These T cell receptor beta chains were read from a single sample in a study of T cells in Graves' hyperthyroidism and ophthalmopathy. TCRdb itself ran the multiplex PCR reads through MiXCR, one entry per CDR3 protein. The sample yields more than 35,000 distinct CDR3 sequences, about 52% seen once. Material: peripheral blood or thyroid tissue (not recorded which). Source of these receptors: a woman in her forties or fifties with Graves' hyperthyroidism. CDR3s include the opening cysteine and the closing phenylalanine or tryptophan. The D gene is left open where the match is weak. Clone size is not always given. Where it is, it says once, few, many or a class for expanded clones.

D gene: NA
J gene: TRBJ2-7
V gene: TRBV20-1
clone size: NA
CDR3 protein: CSAGSPLGGEQYF
CDR3 DNA: TGCAGTGCCGGGTCCCCTCTCGGGGGCGAGCAGTACTTC

D gene: NA
J gene: TRBJ2-5
V gene: TRBV11-2
clone size: NA
CDR3 protein: CASSLVFPRWETQYF
CDR3 DNA: TGTGCCAGCAGCTTAGTTTTTCCGAGATGGGAGACCCAGTACTTC

D gene: TRBD1
J gene: TRBJ2-5
V gene: TRBV6-5
clone size: once
CDR3 protein: CASRTPGTGYF
CDR3 DNA: TGTGCCAGCAGAACTCCCGGGACAGGGTACTTT

D gene: TRBD2
J gene: TRBJ2-7
V gene: TRBV7-2
clone size: NA
CDR3 protein: CASSFGTSGIPPYEQYF
CDR3 DNA: TGTGCCAGCAGCTTTGGGACTAGCGGGATTCCCCCCTACGAGCAGTACTTC

D gene: NA
J gene: TRBJ1-6
V gene: TRBV6-6
clone size: many
CDR3 protein: CATRGGSPLHF
CDR3 DNA: TGTGCCACCAGAGGGGGTTCACCCCTCCACTTT

D gene: TRBD1
J gene: TRBJ2-3
V gene: TRBV20-1
clone size: many
CDR3 protein: CSARTGGWTDTQYF
CDR3 DNA: TGCAGTGCTAGGACAGGGGGATGGACAGATACGCAGTATTTT

D gene: TRBD1
J gene: TRBJ2-7
V gene: TRBV20-1
clone size: once
CDR3 protein: CSAPDRGLTYEQYF
CDR3 DNA: TGCAGTGCTCCGGACAGGGGCCTTACCTACGAGCAGTACTTC

D gene: TRBD2
J gene: TRBJ2-7
V gene: TRBV10-3
clone size: NA
CDR3 protein: CAISWGLAYEQYF
CDR3 DNA: TGTGCCATCAGTTGGGGACTAGCTTACGAGCAGTACTTC

D gene: NA
J gene: TRBJ1-3
V gene: TRBV7-2
clone size: once
CDR3 protein: CTGSLKKGKNGNTIYF
CDR3 DNA: TGTACCGGCAGCTTAAAGAAGGGGAAAAACGGAAACACCATATACTTT

D gene: NA
J gene: TRBJ2-1
V gene: TRBV28
clone size: NA
CDR3 protein: CASSRGGNEQFF
CDR3 DNA: TGTGCCAGCAGCAGGGGGGGCAATGAGCAGTTCTTC

D gene: TRBD2
J gene: TRBJ2-5
V gene: TRBV30
clone size: many
CDR3 protein: CAWSVAGIQETQYF
CDR3 DNA: TGTGCCTGGAGTGTAGCGGGAATCCAAGAGACCCAGTACTTC

D gene: NA
J gene: TRBJ1-1
V gene: TRBV4-1
clone size: many
CDR3 protein: CASSQAHHGNTEAFF
CDR3 DNA: TGCGCCAGCAGCCAAGCCCATCATGGGAACACTGAAGCTTTCTTT

D gene: TRBD2
J gene: TRBJ2-2
V gene: TRBV7-2
clone size: NA
CDR3 protein: CASSLSGRAGSGELFF
CDR3 DNA: TGTGCCAGCAGCCTGAGCGGGAGGGCGGGGTCCGGGGAGCTGTTTTTT

D gene: TRBD2
J gene: TRBJ2-7
V gene: TRBV6-2/TRBV6-3
clone size: many
CDR3 protein: CASSYGPPGLAGAEQYF
CDR3 DNA: TGTGCCAGCAGTTATGGACCTCCGGGGCTAGCGGGAGCCGAGCAGTACTTC

D gene: NA
J gene: TRBJ2-7
V gene: TRBV7-8
clone size: once
CDR3 protein: CASSIYLCSVKGGFSYEQYF
CDR3 DNA: NA

D gene: NA
J gene: TRBJ1-4
V gene: TRBV10-3
clone size: NA
CDR3 protein: CAISESLGTSTTNEKLFF
CDR3 DNA: TGTGCCATCAGTGAGTCGCTTGGGACATCCACAACTAATGAAAAACTGTTTTTT

D gene: NA
J gene: TRBJ1-6
V gene: TRBV6-1
clone size: many
CDR3 protein: CASGEGEATHSPLHF
CDR3 DNA: TGTGCCAGCGGGGAAGGAGAGGCGACCCACTCACCCCTCCACTTT

D gene: NA
J gene: TRBJ1-1
V gene: TRBV6-2/TRBV6-3
clone size: many
CDR3 protein: CASSYKASYRALATEAFF
CDR3 DNA: TGTGCCAGCAGTTACAAAGCCTCGTACAGGGCCCTGGCGACTGAAGCTTTCTTT

D gene: NA
J gene: TRBJ2-5
V gene: TRBV28
clone size: NA
CDR3 protein: CASSFRGTGAQYF
CDR3 DNA: TGTGCCAGCAGTTTCAGGGGAACCGGGGCCCAGTACTTC

D gene: NA
J gene: TRBJ2-3
V gene: TRBV6-2/TRBV6-3
clone size: few
CDR3 protein: CASRVSRASITTDTQYF
CDR3 DNA: TGTGCCAGCAGAGTCTCCCGGGCTTCGATAACCACAGATACGCAGTATTTT

D gene: TRBD1
J gene: TRBJ1-2
V gene: TRBV7-3
clone size: few
CDR3 protein: CASSSTGGDYGYTF
CDR3 DNA: TGTGCCAGCAGCTCCACAGGGGGCGACTATGGCTACACCTTC

D gene: TRBD1
J gene: TRBJ2-7
V gene: TRBV12-3/TRBV12-4
clone size: NA
CDR3 protein: CASSRGDRGLYEQYF
CDR3 DNA: TGTGCCAGCAGCCGAGGGGACAGGGGGCTCTACGAGCAGTACTTC

D gene: NA
J gene: TRBJ1-2
V gene: TRBV27
clone size: many
CDR3 protein: CASSLKQGGNYGYTF
CDR3 DNA: TGTGCCAGCAGTTTAAAACAGGGCGGGAACTATGGCTACACCTTC

D gene: NA
J gene: TRBJ1-2
V gene: TRBV7-9
clone size: large
CDR3 protein: CASSLALVNGYTF
CDR3 DNA: TGTGCCAGCAGCTTAGCTCTTGTTAATGGCTACACCTTC

D gene: NA
J gene: TRBJ2-5
V gene: TRBV6-1
clone size: many
CDR3 protein: CASSSHLFQETQYF
CDR3 DNA: TGTGCCAGCAGCTCTCACTTGTTCCAAGAGACCCAGTACTTC

D gene: TRBD1
J gene: TRBJ2-3
V gene: TRBV20-1
clone size: many
CDR3 protein: CSADRDRVTDTQYF
CDR3 DNA: TGCAGTGCTGACCGGGACAGGGTTACAGATACGCAGTATTTT

D gene: NA
J gene: TRBJ2-5
V gene: TRBV7-9
clone size: NA
CDR3 protein: CASSFHGIIQETQYF
CDR3 DNA: TGTGCCAGCAGCTTTCACGGTATAATCCAAGAGACCCAGTACTTC

D gene: NA
J gene: TRBJ2-7
V gene: TRBV7-2
clone size: NA
CDR3 protein: CASRPGRGYEQYF
CDR3 DNA: TGTGCCAGCAGGCCCGGCAGGGGCTACGAGCAGTACTTC

D gene: NA
J gene: TRBJ2-5
V gene: TRBV20-1
clone size: NA
CDR3 protein: CSAGGETQYF
CDR3 DNA: TGCAGTGCCGGGGGAGAGACCCAGTACTTC

D gene: NA
J gene: TRBJ1-5
V gene: TRBV6-1
clone size: many
CDR3 protein: CASSTGRNQPQHF
CDR3 DNA: TGTGCCAGCAGTACCGGCCGTAATCAGCCCCAGCATTTT